This TCR beta chain originates from a study of T-cell memory formation after mild COVID-19. Study at large: Clusters of TCRs were largely donor specific. Study observations and caveats: Contracting clones from day 15 to 85 showed balanced CD4/CD8; later expanders favored CD4+. Some responding clones appeared in pre-infection memory, suggesting cross-reactive memory joined.

With 8 bases removed from V and 3 bases from J, the gap between germline ends came to 15 bases. The CDR3 runs 14 residues. From germline, CDR1 is SEHNR and CDR2 FQNEAQ (reference sequence). As concerns this clonotype: The antigen is not known.

5'RACE, which relied on constant-segment primers, yielded TCR alpha and TCR beta cDNA libraries carrying sample barcodes and UMIs. TCRdb reprocessed the 5' RACE reads via MiXCR and lists one record per CDR3 protein. The repertoire has 350,000 to 500,000 distinct CDR3 sequences, 15% to 20% of them found once; the top ten carry about 22%. What was sequenced was PBMCs or a T cell subset sorted from them (not recorded which). The genes are TRBV7-9 and TRBJ2-3; D is possibly TRBD1 (5 bases). This sequence originates from a man younger than 30 who had mild COVID-19 (a few samples of this study predate the infection). Cell type and time point are not known. The CDR3 is CASGRGPPTDTQYF. The CDR3 DNA follows: TGTGCCAGCGGTAGGGGTCCACCGACAGATACGCAGTATTTT.